The 30 T cell receptor beta chains in this list originate from one sample, sequenced in a study of blood T cells in healthy people across ages. The second PCR ran about 6 to 12 cycles with a sample-barcoded 5' primer and J-beta primers. TCRdb reprocessed the 5' RACE reads with MiXCR, giving one entry per CDR3 protein. Of around 1,000,000 distinct CDR3 sequences in the sample, more than 30% were seen once. Sequenced input: blood. These TCRs come from a man aged 18 to 35 in good health.

There are many counts of this clonotype. The V gene is TRBV12-3 or TRBV12-4, the J gene TRBJ2-3, with D maybe TRBD2 (6 bases). The CDR3 runs 15 residues. V was trimmed by 3 bases and J by 0 bases, leaving 10 bases between them. For the CDR3, the DNA is TGTGCCAGCAGTTTTCGGCGGGGAAGCACAGATACGCAGTATTTT. Protein sequence: CASSFRRGSTDTQYF.

For this clonotype: At one of its ends the junction is not consistent with the germline gene, which may arise from a read error. This sequence joins TRBV11-2 and TRBJ2-7; 10 positions match TRBD2. The CDR3 contains 17 residues. Germline loops: CDR1 SGHAT, CDR2 FQNNGV. CDR3 in amino acids: CASSLALLAGDFYKQYF. In DNA, the CDR3 is TGTGCCAGCAGTTTAGCCCTCCTAGCGGGGGACTTCTACAAGCAGTACTTC.

The rearrangement uses TRBV12-3 or TRBV12-4 and TRBJ1-1; D not resolved. The CDR3 is 12 residues long. The V and J ends lost 6 bases and 5 bases respectively, with 10 bases between them. This chain's CDR3 is CASSRVTTEAFF. DNA of the CDR3: TGTGCCAGCAGCCGAGTAACGACTGAAGCTTTCTTT.

This clonotype was observed a handful of times. The genes are TRBV2 and TRBJ2-5, with 8 bases that match TRBD1. The germline gives CDR1 SNHLY, CDR2 FYNNEI. The V gene end was trimmed by 7 bases and the J gene end by 5 bases; junction bases not matched to a gene: 6. This CDR3 is built from 13 residues. For the CDR3, the DNA is TGTGCCAGCACCTTGACAGGGGTCGAGACCCAGTACTTC. Encoded protein: CASTLTGVETQYF.

There are many counts of this clonotype. The rearrangement joins TRBV5-1 to TRBJ2-2; D remains unclear. CDR1 SGHRS and CDR2 YFSETQ come from the germline V gene. This CDR3 contains 13 residues. V lost 4 bases, J lost 6 bases, and 10 bases lay in between. The CDR3 region is CASSKDGPGELFF. In DNA form, the CDR3 reads TGCGCCAGCAGCAAGGACGGCCCCGGGGAGCTGTTTTTT.

V is TRBV9 and J is TRBJ2-7; 8 bases are a match to TRBD1. Germline trimming cut 6 bases from V and 7 bases from J; bases unmatched to any gene: 6. This CDR3 is built from 12 residues. The V gene's germline CDR1 is SGDLS and CDR2 YYNGEE. The CDR3 nucleotides read TGTGCCAGCAACCAGGGGGCAGGGGAGCAGTACTTC. As protein: CASNQGAGEQYF. The entire variable domain, with the rest obtained from reference TRBV9 and TRBJ2-7, is as follows: DSGVTQTPKHLITATGQRVTLRCSPRSGDLSVYWYQQSLDQGLQFLIQYYNGEERAKGNILERFSAQQFPDLHSELNLSSLELGDSALYFCASNQGAGEQYFGPGTRLTVT.

The chain combines TRBV7-9 with TRBJ1-2; TRBD1 agrees at 9 bases. V was pared by 5 bases and J by 6 bases, with 7 bases of the junction left unmatched. The length of the CDR3 is 14 residues. CDR1 is SEHNR and CDR2 is FQNEAQ in the germline V gene (reference sequence). CDR3 nucleotide sequence: TGTGCCAGCAGCGTGCGACAGGGGGGTCATGGCTACACCTTC. This gives the protein CASSVRQGGHGYTF.

In this sample, this clonotype turned up a few times. The gene calls are TRBV27 and TRBJ1-5; TRBD1 is a possible D gene (5 bases). V lost 5 bases, J lost 1 base, and 9 bases lay in between. CDR1 and CDR2 (germline): MNHEY, SMNVEV (reference sequence). The CDR3 length is 14 residues. CDR3 region: CASSGGWSNQPQHF. The CDR3, as DNA: TGTGCCAGCAGTGGGGGTTGGAGCAATCAGCCCCAGCATTTT.

With regard to this clonotype: At one of its ends the junction is not consistent with the germline gene, which may arise from a read error. The chain uses TRBV27 and TRBJ1-1, with D possibly matching TRBD1 (5 bases). The CDR3 is 15 residues long. The V gene's germline CDR1 is MNHEY and CDR2 SMNVEV (reference sequence). Here the CDR3 reads CAGSGAASLSTEAFF. DNA for the CDR3: TGTGCCGGCAGTGGGGCCGCCAGCTTGAGCACTGAAGCTTTCTTT.

The chain recombines TRBV7-2 with TRBJ1-2; 7 nucleotides agree with TRBD1. This CDR3 region has 13 residues. V trimming: 3 bases; J trimming: 5 bases; junction bases outside the gene matches: 3. Germline loops: CDR1 SGHTA, CDR2 FQGNSA. In DNA form, the CDR3 reads TGTGCCAGCAGCTTGACAGGGTTTTATGGCTACACCTTC. Translating it yields CASSLTGFYGYTF.

This chain joins TRBV2 and TRBJ2-7, with no clear D. The J call may be in error: the DNA end matches TRBJ2-5 better. The germline gives CDR1 SNHLY, CDR2 FYNNEI. This CDR3 spans 16 amino acids. DNA of the CDR3: TGTGCCAGCAGTGTAAAGGAGAAAGTTTTTCTAGAGACCCAGTACTTC. It codes for CASSVKEKVFLETQYF.

The J gene is TRBJ2-5, the V gene TRBV20-1; D possibly uses TRBD1 or TRBD2 (5 bases each). Near its end, the DNA agrees better with TRBJ2-7, so the J call may be wrong. Germline V gene sequence: CDR1 DFQATT, CDR2 SNEGSKA (reference sequence). CDR3 size: 12 residues. CDR3 sequence: CSVDSGSYEQYF. In DNA, the CDR3 is TGCAGTGTTGACAGCGGTTCCTACGAGCAGTACTTC.

The genes are TRBV6-5 and TRBJ1-2; D possibly corresponds to TRBD1 (6 bases). CDR1 MNHEY and CDR2 SVGAGI come from the germline V gene. The germline V and J ends were trimmed by 7 bases and 3 bases, with 21 bases remaining between them. CDR3 length equals 16 residues. CDR3 DNA: TGTGCCAGCACCCCCTTAGGGGGTATTAGAGACTATGGCTACACCTTC. Its protein product is CASTPLGGIRDYGYTF.

As to this clonotype: A much larger clonotype is one base distant, so this may be a read error. J is TRBJ2-7 and V is TRBV5-1; D is ambiguous. Trimming took off 0 bases at V and 2 bases at J, with 9 bases between the two ends. Germline V CDR1 and CDR2: SGHRS, YFSETQ. This CDR3 comprises 14 residues. CDR3 protein: CASSLVLETYEQYF. Written as DNA, the CDR3 is TGCGCCAGCAGCTTGGTGCTGGAGACCTACGAGCAGTACTTC. Drawing the rest from reference TRBV5-1 and TRBJ2-7, the complete variable domain is KAGVTQTPRYLIKTRGQQVTLSCSPISGHRSVSWYQQTPGQGLQFLFEYFSETQRNKGNFPGRFSGRQFSNSRSEMNVSTLELGDSALYLCASSLVLETYEQYFGPGTRLTVT.

This clonotype was detected a few times. The chain is built from TRBV18 and TRBJ2-4; tentative D call: TRBD2 (6 bases). CDR1 and CDR2 from the germline V gene are KGHSH and LQKENI. CDR3 length: 16 amino acids. With 0 bases removed from V and 0 bases from J, the gap between germline ends came to 9 bases. The CDR3 DNA is TGTGCCAGCTCACCACCGGGGGGACTAGCCAAAAACATTCAGTACTTC. Translation: CASSPPGGLAKNIQYF.

The J gene is TRBJ2-1, the V gene TRBV3-1; no firm D call. The CDR3 covers 13 residues. Germline CDR1 is LGHDT and CDR2 is YNNKEL (reference sequence). Trimming cost V 0 bases and J 13 bases, with 13 bases left between them. CDR3 sequence (DNA): TGTGCCAGCAGCCAAGATCGGAGACGAGCTCAGTTCTTC. It yields the protein CASSQDRRRAQFF.

In DNA, the CDR3 is TGTGCCACCAGGACGAATCAGCCCCAGTATTTT. Translated, it gives CATRTNQPQYF. The V and J genes are TRBV28 and TRBJ1-5; D remains ambiguous. The better agreement between TRBJ2-3 and the DNA end casts doubt on the J call. The germline V gene encodes CDR1 MDHEN and CDR2 SYDVKM. The CDR3 is made up of 11 amino acids.

Note on this clonotype: A much larger clone differs from this one at a single base, so this may be a read error. J is TRBJ2-3 and V is TRBV28; 8 nucleotides align to TRBD1. CDR3 length: 16 residues. Germline loops: CDR1 MDHEN, CDR2 SYDVKM. The CDR3: CTSRSDRGRGTDTQYF. CDR3 DNA: TGTACCAGCAGGTCAGACAGGGGACGAGGCACAGATACGCAGTATTTT.

The CDR3 here is CASSLGGGEKGNTEAFF. CDR3 bases: TGTGCCAGCAGCTTAGGTGGCGGAGAAAAGGGGAACACTGAAGCTTTCTTT. V usage is TRBV7-9 and J usage is TRBJ1-1; D remains ambiguous. V lost 1 base and J 1 base, leaving 16 bases between the germline ends. Per germline, CDR1 SEHNR and CDR2 FQNEAQ (reference sequence). The CDR3 is 17 residues long.

This sequence joins TRBV4-1 and TRBJ2-3; D gene unclear. The germline V gene has CDR1 MGHRA and CDR2 YSYEKL. The V gene lost 0 bases and the J gene lost 2 bases, with 9 bases spanning the gap. The CDR3 runs to 15 residues. The CDR3 loop is CASSQDKDPTDTQYF. The CDR3 coding sequence is TGCGCCAGCAGCCAAGACAAGGACCCCACAGATACGCAGTATTTT.

This clonotype was seen only a few times. The genes are TRBV9 and TRBJ2-2; D remains unclear. V was cut by 0 bases and J by 3 bases, with 6 bases left in between. The CDR3 has 14 residues. CDR1 SGDLS and CDR2 YYNGEE come from the germline V gene. The chain's CDR3 is CASSVGRYTGELFF. The DNA for the CDR3 is TGTGCCAGCAGCGTAGGCCGGTACACCGGGGAGCTGTTTTTT.

This clonotype has a handful of counts. This rearrangement joins TRBV4-3 to TRBJ2-2; D unresolved. The ends were cut back, 4 bases at V and 4 bases at J, with 13 bases in the middle. Per germline, CDR1 LGHNA and CDR2 YSLEER. The CDR3 has 15 amino acids. The CDR3 DNA follows: TGCGCCAGCAGCCCCTCGACGACTGGCACCGGGGAGCTGTTTTTT. Residues: CASSPSTTGTGELFF.

There are a few counts of this clonotype. The chain combines TRBV4-2 with TRBJ1-2; D is perhaps TRBD1 (5 bases). The CDR3 covers 14 residues. CDR1 is LGHNA and CDR2 is YNFKEQ in the germline V gene. V dropped 1 base and J dropped 11 bases, with 17 bases sitting between them. Here the CDR3 DNA reads TGTGCCAGCAGCCAAGCCGACGGGGACGGTGCTTACACCTTC. Protein: CASSQADGDGAYTF.

The chain carries TRBV6-1 and TRBJ1-1; the D is unclear. Per the germline V gene, CDR1 is MNHNS and CDR2 is SASEGT. With 1 base removed from V and 0 bases from J, the gap between germline ends came to 15 bases. CDR3 length: 17 amino acids. CDR3 DNA sequence: TGTGCCAGCAGTGAAGGGCAGTGGACGACGTTGAACACTGAAGCTTTCTTT. Translated: CASSEGQWTTLNTEAFF.

The chain couples TRBV4-3 to TRBJ1-4; D is unclear. The CDR3 runs to 16 residues. V lost 3 bases to trimming and J lost 0 bases, with 11 bases between them. Germline CDR1 reads LGHNA; CDR2 reads YSLEER. CDR3 in DNA: TGCGCCAGCAGCCACGGGGTAAAAGCAACTAATGAAAAACTGTTTTTT. Residues: CASSHGVKATNEKLFF.

In its sample, this clonotype was seen a few times. The chain couples TRBV7-9 to TRBJ2-1, with D perhaps TRBD1 (5 bases). CDR1 SEHNR and CDR2 FQNEAQ come from the germline V gene (reference sequence). V lost 1 base to trimming and J lost 9 bases, with 13 bases between them. The CDR3 consists of 14 residues. The CDR3 DNA follows: TGTGCCAGCAGCTTAGATGGACATATGGTTGAGCAGTTCTTC. Its protein product is CASSLDGHMVEQFF.

This clonotype was detected a few times. J is TRBJ2-3 and V is TRBV28; 7 bases are shared with TRBD1. This CDR3 region has 15 residues. Germline V gives CDR1 MDHEN, CDR2 SYDVKM. The trim removed 5 bases at V and 0 bases at J, leaving 5 bases unmatched. The CDR3, as DNA: TGTGCCAGCAGTAAAGGGACAGCCAGCACAGATACGCAGTATTTT. Its translation is CASSKGTASTDTQYF.

J is TRBJ1-2 and V is TRBV4-3; tentatively, D is TRBD1 (5 bases). This CDR3 contains 16 residues. CDR1 is LGHNA, CDR2 YSLEER, per germline. With 5 bases removed from V and 4 bases from J, the gap between germline ends came to 20 bases. CDR3 protein: CASSASMGLIIYGYTF. The CDR3 DNA reads TGCGCCAGCAGCGCCTCAATGGGGCTTATTATCTATGGCTACACCTTC.

The chain couples TRBV6-1 to TRBJ2-3; 10 positions match TRBD2. V shed 1 base, J shed 8 bases, and the junction held 9 bases outside the gene matches. The CDR3 runs to 16 residues. Germline CDR1 MNHNS, CDR2 SASEGT. The CDR3 reads CASSEEERGGLRTQYF. The CDR3, as DNA: TGTGCCAGCAGTGAAGAAGAGCGGGGGGGCCTCCGTACGCAGTATTTT.

This clonotype was seen only a few times. The gene calls are TRBV12-3 or TRBV12-4 and TRBJ2-2, with a weak D call TRBD2 (5 bases). The CDR3 consists of 14 residues. Between the trimmed V and J ends, which lost 3 bases and 3 bases, there was a span of 8 bases. CDR3 nucleotides: TGTGCCAGCAGTTTTGAGGGAGACACCGGGGAGCTGTTTTTT. It specifies CASSFEGDTGELFF.